A single sample gave rise to the 7 T cell receptor beta chains below, sequenced in a study of T-cell memory formation after mild COVID-19. TCRdb reanalysed the 5' RACE reads using MiXCR and keeps one entry per CDR3 protein. Here the sample spans roughly 99,000 distinct CDR3 sequences, around 15% being singletons. Sequenced input: PBMCs or a T cell subset sorted from them (not recorded which). Receptor source: a man between 18 and 29 years old who had mild COVID-19 (a few samples of this study predate the infection). Cell type and time point are not known.

This clonotype was detected only a few times. This sequence joins TRBV6-4 and TRBJ2-3, with TRBD2 matching 12 bases. CDR1 MRHNA and CDR2 SNTAGT come from the germline V gene. V lost 6 bases to trimming and J lost 3 bases; unmatched junction nucleotides: 7. This CDR3 spans 16 amino acids. The CDR3 sequence: CASSETSGGSTDTQYF. Here the CDR3 DNA reads TGTGCCAGCAGCGAAACTAGCGGGGGGTCTACAGATACGCAGTATTTT.

This sequence joins TRBV4-1 and TRBJ2-7, with D possibly called TRBD1 or TRBD2 (5 bases each). The V gene lost 4 bases and the J gene lost 9 bases, with 16 bases spanning the gap. The CDR3 runs to 13 residues. CDR1 and CDR2 (germline): MGHRA, YSYEKL. Written as DNA, the CDR3 is TGCGCCAGCAGCCTACCCGGGACCCGGGGGCAGTACTTC. The encoded protein is CASSLPGTRGQYF.

The genes are TRBV12-3 or TRBV12-4 and TRBJ2-4; 9 positions match TRBD1. Trimming took 3 bases from V and 0 from J; bases not matched to a gene: 3. This CDR3 has 16 residues. The DNA of the CDR3 is TGTGCCAGCAGTTTCGGACAGGGGATAGCCAAAAACATTCAGTACTTC. Translating it yields CASSFGQGIAKNIQYF.

This clonotype was observed at least ten times. This chain uses TRBV6-5 with TRBJ2-3, with D perhaps TRBD1 (6 bases). Germline lookup yields CDR1 MNHEY and CDR2 SVGAGI. V lost 4 bases and J lost 5, with 16 bases in between. The CDR3 length is 15 residues. The CDR3 bases are TGTGCCAGCAGTTCGACAGGCGGGCATGGAGATACGCAGTATTTT. It is translated as CASSSTGGHGDTQYF.

This clonotype was counted many times. V gene TRBV6-1 combines with J gene TRBJ2-2; 8 nucleotides line up with TRBD2. The CDR3 runs to 15 residues. Germline assignment: CDR1 MNHNS and CDR2 SASEGT. V was pared by 2 bases and J by 7 bases, with 6 bases of the junction left unmatched. For the CDR3, the DNA is TGTGCCAGCAGTGAATTCGGGGGGGCGATCGGGGAGCTGTTTTTT. Translated, it gives CASSEFGGAIGELFF.

The rearrangement links TRBV23-1 to TRBJ2-5; D call uncertain. TRBV23-1 is treated as an ORF (open reading frame) with a function not yet certain. V was pared by 9 bases and J by 7 bases, with 6 bases between. CDR3 length: 9 amino acids. CDR3 coding DNA: TGCGCCAGTAATTTGACCCAGTACTTC. This codes for CASNLTQYF.

This clonotype was detected ten times or more. The gene calls are TRBV14 and TRBJ2-1; 11 bases match TRBD1. Germline-derived CDR1 and CDR2 are SGHDN and FVKESK. V dropped 4 bases and J dropped 3; count of bases not matched to a gene: 5. CDR3 length: 16 residues. Here the CDR3 DNA reads TGTGCCAGCAGCCTCCGGACAGGGGGCTTCTACAATGAGCAGTTCTTC. This encodes CASSLRTGGFYNEQFF.